This T cell receptor beta chain was captured by sequencing in a study of CD8+ T cells in alopecia areata (dated by TCRdb to the late 2010s). With respect to the entire study: The study used high-throughput TCRbeta sequencing to examine T cell clonal expansion in alopecia areata, in both the C3H/HeJ mouse model and human patients. Scalp tissue and sorted CD4+ and CD8+ peripheral blood T cells from patchy and totalis/universalis alopecia areata patients and from healthy controls were covered by human TCRbeta sequencing. Scalp clonality was compared across normal scalp (n=4), patchy alopecia areata scalp (n=8), and alopecia totalis/universalis scalp (n=8). RNA was extracted with the PAXgene miRNA kit for fixed scalp, the miRNeasy kit for PBMCs, and the RNeasy kit for mouse skin. Amplification of TCRbeta CDR3 regions was done by immunoSEQ multiplex PCR using 35 Vbeta forward primers and 13 Jbeta reverse primers. Overall study results and their limits: Lesional scalp, especially in alopecia totalis/universalis, showed higher clonality and more expanded CD8+ clones than normal scalp, suggesting antigenic drive. Shared TCR sequences between patients were less evident than in mice, which may be partly attributable to HLA diversity in the patient population. Scalp TCR repertoire analysis is complicated because resident alphabeta T cells in normal human skin are also sequenced, whereas mouse skin is dominated by gammadelta T cells.

The trim is 6 bases for V and 2 bases for J, with a gap of 11 bases between the germline ends. From the cysteine through the phenylalanine, the CDR3 covers 13 amino acids. Just the 39-base CDR3 DNA is kept, in frame starting at base 1. The germline V gene supplies CDR1 MNHEY and CDR2 SVGAGI. About this clone itself: The target of this receptor is not known. No clone much larger than this one lies a single base away; base qualities are absent.

Lesional scalp punch biopsies and peripheral blood were collected from alopecia areata patients. After PBMCs were isolated by density centrifugation and stained for CD3, CD4 and CD8, a FACSAria was used to sort CD4+ and CD8+ T cells. Untreated alopecia areata patients were recruited as part of a multicenter biomarker study. For several biomarker-study patients, blood CD8+ T cells were further sorted into NKG2D-low and NKG2D-high fractions. Library preparation employed the immunoSEQ multiplex PCR assay. RNA was extracted from all samples and reverse transcribed into cDNA as template for TCR sequencing. SuperScript III was used for first-strand cDNA synthesis, primed with a 2:1 mix of oligo-dT and random hexamers. A synthetic immune receptor repertoire was used to gauge amplification bias, and whatever bias remained was removed computationally. Concerning the study's data processing: Raw reads were preprocessed to remove errors, and CDR3 was defined according to IMGT conventions as the region from the conserved cysteine to phenylalanine. Clonality was calculated as 1 minus Shannon entropy normalized by log2 of the number of productive unique TCRs. Whether each scalp clone was CD4 or CD8 was inferred by checking scalp TCRbeta sequences against the CD4 and CD8 repertoires from sorted blood. Held by TCRdb, this immuneACCESS table contains in-frame sequences only and omits some clones. Under half of the omission traces to an unresolved V gene where checked; the cause of the rest is unknown. The D gene and trimming were derived from the DNA, and the V and J assignments and clone size from that table. For this sample there are around 60,000 clones; roughly 47% appear just once. Roughly half of the sample is in the top ten clones.

The sequence joins TRBV6-5 to TRBJ2-7; the D segment could be TRBD2, given 5 matching bases. Sequencing used NKG2D-low CD8+ T cells sorted from blood. The cell subset or site label corresponds to: sorted CD8+ NKG2D-low blood T cells. This receptor was taken from a human donor with alopecia areata. The CDR3 protein: CASRDRGPYEQYF. In nucleotide form, the sequence is TGTGCCAGCAGGGACCGAGGGCCCTACGAGCAGTACTTC.